Shown below are 25 T cell receptor beta chains from a single sample sequenced in a study of graft-versus-host responses after intestinal transplantation. Profiled with immunoSEQ multiplex PCR; TCRdb holds only in-frame clones, not every one. The sample contains around 70,000 clones, more than 70% of which appear only once. These receptors have no known antigen. The sample here was unstimulated CD8+ T cells sorted from spleen or lymph node cells, taken before intestinal transplant. These receptors were taken from a human donor who received an intestinal transplant.

The chain employs TRBV27 and TRBJ1-2; no clear D gene. This CDR3 comprises 13 residues. The germline gives CDR1 MNHEY, CDR2 SMNVEV (reference sequence). V was trimmed by 2 bases and J by 2 bases, leaving 6 bases between them. CDR3 DNA: TGTGCCAGCAGTTTAGCGAGGAACTATGGCTACACCTTC. The encoded protein is CASSLARNYGYTF.

This clone was seen a single time. The chain couples TRBV28 to TRBJ1-2; 7 positions agree with TRBD1. Germline values: CDR1 MDHEN, CDR2 SYDVKM. V gave up 5 bases and J gave up 4 bases; unmatched junction bases: 7. CDR3 size: 14 residues. The CDR3 protein is CASSEPGGLYGYTF. CDR3 nucleotides: TGTGCCAGCAGTGAACCAGGGGGACTCTATGGCTACACCTTC.

The rearrangement joins TRBV18 to TRBJ1-1; tentative D call: TRBD1 (5 bases). CDR1 and CDR2 (germline): KGHSH, LQKENI. V was trimmed by 2 bases and J by 1 base, leaving 8 bases between them. This CDR3 has 14 residues. CDR3 region: CASSPRGQNTEAFF. CDR3 nucleotides: TGTGCCAGCTCACCAAGAGGACAGAACACTGAAGCTTTCTTT. The full variable domain, with the rest looked up from reference TRBV18 and TRBJ1-1, is NAGVMQNPRHLVRRRGQEARLRCSPMKGHSHVYWYRQLPEEGLKFMVYLQKENIIDESGMPKERFSAEFPKEGPSILRIQQVVRGDSAAYFCASSPRGQNTEAFFGQGTRLTVV.

This chain links TRBV6-1 with TRBJ2-7; D is possibly TRBD1 (5 bases). The CDR3 is 15 amino acids. Germline-derived CDR1 and CDR2 are MNHNS and SASEGT. Deletions cut 6 bases from V and 0 bases from J, with 15 bases between. CDR3 protein: CASSVARDSSYEQYF. In DNA form, the CDR3 reads TGTGCCAGCAGCGTGGCGAGAGACAGCTCCTACGAGCAGTACTTC.

This clone was counted between two and nine times. The chain uses TRBV19 and TRBJ2-7, with 8 bases aligning to TRBD1. CDR3 length equals 14 residues. CDR1 is LNHDA, CDR2 SQIVND, per germline (reference sequence). With 3 bases clipped from V and 3 bases from J, the junction kept 4 bases outside the gene matches. The CDR3 DNA is TGTGCCAGTAGTATTCAGGGGGCGAACTACGAGCAGTACTTC. It is translated as CASSIQGANYEQYF.

The J gene is TRBJ1-3, the V gene TRBV10-3; a weak D match, TRBD1 (5 bases). CDR3 length equals 13 residues. Trimming removed 5 bases at V and 7 bases at J, with 12 bases between. Germline CDR1 reads ENHRY; CDR2 reads SYGVKD. For the CDR3, the DNA is TGTGCCATCAGTCACCTCCCAGGGAACACCATATATTTT. This encodes CAISHLPGNTIYF.

CDR3 region: CASSFKRQLSSYNEQFF. Here the CDR3 DNA reads TGTGCCAGCAGCTTTAAGAGACAGTTAAGCTCCTACAATGAGCAGTTCTTC. The rearrangement uses TRBV11-1 and TRBJ2-1; D is perhaps TRBD1 (5 bases). This CDR3 spans 17 amino acids. Looked up from germline, CDR1 is SGHAT and CDR2 is FQDESV (reference sequence). Trimming left V 3 bases short and J 0 bases short, with 15 bases between.

The chain joins TRBV5-1 to TRBJ1-2; D possibly corresponds to TRBD1 (6 bases). CDR1 is SGHRS and CDR2 is YFSETQ in the germline V gene. Trimming took off 4 bases at V and 6 bases at J, with 22 bases between the two ends. The CDR3 covers 16 residues. CDR3 in DNA: TGCGCCAGCAGCCCCCTACCACCCTCAGGGGTACATGGCTACACCTTC. As protein: CASSPLPPSGVHGYTF.

The rearrangement uses TRBV11-2 and TRBJ2-7; 8 bases align to TRBD2. CDR3 length: 14 amino acids. Trimming took 4 bases from V and 2 from J; bases not matched to a gene: 4. Germline assignment: CDR1 SGHAT and CDR2 FQNNGV. CDR3 bases: TGTGCCAGCAGCTCAGCGGGAGTGGCCTACGAGCAGTACTTC. Translation gives CASSSAGVAYEQYF.

This clone was detected only once. V and J are TRBV2 and TRBJ2-3; 9 bases are a match to TRBD2. Germline values: CDR1 SNHLY, CDR2 FYNNEI. The CDR3 covers 17 residues. V was clipped by 3 bases and J by 2 bases; unmatched bases: 9. CDR3 residues: CASSDLTSGGHTDTQYF. The CDR3, as DNA: TGTGCCAGCAGTGACCTGACTAGCGGAGGGCACACAGATACGCAGTATTTT.

The chain recombines TRBV28 with TRBJ2-1; no firm D call. The V end lost 3 bases, the J end lost 6 bases, and 3 bases lay between the germline ends. Looked up from germline, CDR1 is MDHEN and CDR2 is SYDVKM. The CDR3 consists of 11 residues. The CDR3 reads CASSLSNEQFF. In nucleotides, the CDR3 is TGTGCCAGCAGTTTGAGCAATGAGCAGTTCTTC.

This sequence joins TRBV7-8 and TRBJ2-7; 7 positions match TRBD2. Germline loops: CDR1 SGHVS, CDR2 FQNEAQ. V lost 5 bases and J lost 1; bases outside the gene matches: 8. The length of the CDR3 is 15 residues. The CDR3 sequence: CASSPDWGGSYEQYF. CDR3 coding DNA: TGTGCCAGCAGCCCCGATTGGGGGGGGTCCTACGAGCAGTACTTC.

This clone was seen only a few times. The rearrangement links TRBV28 to TRBJ1-4; a weak D match, TRBD1 (5 bases). Germline assignment: CDR1 MDHEN and CDR2 SYDVKM. The CDR3 has 14 amino acids. The germline V and J ends were trimmed by 6 bases and 5 bases, with 13 bases remaining between them. The CDR3 sequence is CASRPGGINEKLFF. CDR3 coding DNA: TGTGCCAGCAGGCCGGGGGGGATAAATGAAAAACTGTTTTTT.

The genes are TRBV4-2 and TRBJ2-7; possible D gene TRBD2, 6 bases. Trimming pared 0 bases from V and 5 bases from J, leaving 14 bases between. The CDR3 sequence is 15 residues long. Per the germline V gene, CDR1 is LGHNA and CDR2 is YNFKEQ. DNA of the CDR3: TGTGCCAGCAGCCAAGAGTCCCTAGCGAGGGACGAGCAGTACTTC. Encoded protein: CASSQESLARDEQYF.

This chain links TRBV2 with TRBJ1-6; D possibly corresponds to TRBD1 (5 bases). Germline CDR1 is SNHLY and CDR2 is FYNNEI. The CDR3 runs to 15 residues. Trimming pared 1 base from V and 5 bases from J, leaving 9 bases between. The CDR3 is CASSEEGAHNSPLHF. In nucleotides, the CDR3 is TGTGCCAGCAGTGAAGAAGGGGCCCATAATTCACCCCTCCACTTT.

The V and J genes are TRBV28 and TRBJ1-4, with 7 bases aligning to TRBD1. V was clipped by 6 bases and J by 0 bases; unmatched bases: 4. In germline, CDR1 is MDHEN, CDR2 SYDVKM. The length of the CDR3 is 15 residues. CDR3: CASSKGTATNEKLFF. For the CDR3, the DNA is TGTGCCAGCAGCAAAGGGACAGCAACTAATGAAAAACTGTTTTTT.

The gene calls are TRBV4-1 and TRBJ1-6; D is ambiguous. The CDR3 totals 15 residues. In germline, CDR1 is MGHRA, CDR2 YSYEKL. The V end was cut by 1 base, the J end by 9 bases, with 13 bases between. The CDR3 DNA follows: TGCGCCAGCAGCCAAGCTCCACGGTGGGCTTCACCCCTCCACTTT. Residues: CASSQAPRWASPLHF.

The rearrangement links TRBV5-4 to TRBJ2-1; TRBD1 agrees at 7 bases. Trimming removed 4 bases from V and 7 bases from J; junction bases left unmatched: 5. The CDR3 consists of 13 residues. Germline values: CDR1 SGHNT, CDR2 YYREEE (reference sequence). For the CDR3, the DNA is TGTGCCAGCAGCCCTTACAGGGGAAATGAGCAGTTCTTC. Amino acids: CASSPYRGNEQFF.

The rearrangement joins TRBV19 to TRBJ1-1; D unclear. Between the trimmed V and J ends, which lost 2 bases and 7 bases, there was a span of 8 bases. CDR3 length: 12 amino acids. Germline V gives CDR1 LNHDA, CDR2 SQIVND (reference sequence). The CDR3 nucleotides are TGTGCCAGTAGTATACCAGGTAGTGAAGCTTTCTTT. Encoded protein: CASSIPGSEAFF.

The chain carries TRBV4-1 and TRBJ1-1; TRBD1 might be the D (5 bases). Germline-derived CDR1 and CDR2 are MGHRA and YSYEKL. V was shortened by 0 bases and J by 5 bases, with 10 bases between the two germline ends. The CDR3 extends over 14 amino acids. CDR3 residues: CASSQETVGTEAFF. CDR3 coding DNA: TGCGCCAGCAGCCAAGAGACAGTGGGGACTGAAGCTTTCTTT.

V and J are TRBV28 and TRBJ2-7; maybe TRBD1 (5 bases). The CDR3 extends over 14 amino acids. The ends were cut back, 3 bases at V and 0 bases at J, with 9 bases in the middle. Germline CDR1 is MDHEN and CDR2 is SYDVKM. The CDR3 DNA reads as TGTGCCAGCAGTTTCGCGGACAACTCCTACGAGCAGTACTTC. Its translation: CASSFADNSYEQYF.

This sequence joins TRBV5-1 and TRBJ2-5; TRBD2 aligns across 9 bases. J gave up 0 bases and V 0 bases, and 9 bases lay outside the gene matches. The length of the CDR3 is 18 residues. Germline CDR1 SGHRS, CDR2 YFSETQ. CDR3: CASSLETSSGGDQETQYF. The CDR3 DNA reads TGCGCCAGCAGCTTGGAAACTAGTAGCGGGGGCGACCAAGAGACCCAGTACTTC.

The gene calls are TRBV19 and TRBJ2-7; D not resolved. This CDR3 comprises 15 residues. Germline V gene data show CDR1 as LNHDA and CDR2 as SQIVND (reference sequence). Trimming pared 3 bases from V and 3 bases from J, leaving 15 bases between. CDR3 residues: CASSIHDSLYYEQYF. The CDR3 DNA is TGTGCCAGTAGTATCCACGATAGCTTATACTACGAGCAGTACTTC.

The chain couples TRBV7-6 to TRBJ2-5; D remains ambiguous. Germline V lookup: CDR1 SGHVS, CDR2 FNYEAQ. The CDR3 runs 13 residues. Between the trimmed V and J ends, which lost 5 bases and 10 bases, there was a span of 17 bases. CDR3 region: CASSPPQAGDQYF. CDR3 nucleotides: TGTGCCAGCAGCCCCCCCCAGGCTGGTGACCAGTACTTC.

This chain connects TRBV5-1 to TRBJ2-7; 7 nucleotides line up with TRBD1. This CDR3 region has 15 residues. CDR1 SGHRS and CDR2 YFSETQ come from the germline V gene. V was pared by 0 bases and J by 0 bases, with 3 bases of the junction left unmatched. CDR3 in amino acids: CASSLAGQDSYEQYF. The CDR3 bases are TGCGCCAGCAGCTTGGCAGGACAGGACTCCTACGAGCAGTACTTC.